The 30 T cell receptor beta chains below all came from one sample that was sequenced in a study of CD8 T cells in Susac syndrome. After extraction with the RNeasy kit, about 0.5 to 1 ug of the RNA was reverse transcribed using random hexamers. MiXCR, run by TCRdb on the immunoSEQ multiplex PCR reads, gives a single entry per CDR3 protein. The sample has about 210,000 distinct CDR3 sequences, 95% seen once; the top ten hold about 0.088%. The specimen sequenced was CD4+ T cells from PBMCs. Every receptor here comes from a human donor with multiple sclerosis.

The chain links TRBV15 to TRBJ2-5; 9 nucleotides agree with TRBD2. The CDR3 runs to 13 residues. Germline CDR1 is LNHNV and CDR2 is YYDKDF (reference sequence). V was clipped by 6 bases and J by 4 bases; unmatched bases: 3. CDR3 in DNA: TGTGCCACCAGGGCGGGGGGGCGAGAGACCCAGTACTTC. It encodes CATRAGGRETQYF.

This clonotype showed up just once. V usage is TRBV29-1 and J usage is TRBJ2-7, with 8 nucleotides matching TRBD1. The CDR3 runs to 14 residues. With V trimmed by 4 bases and J by 3 bases, 8 bases remained unmatched. Per germline, CDR1 SQVTM and CDR2 ANQGSEA. The CDR3 bases are TGCAGCGTTGTCCGGACAGGGAAAGGCTACGAGCAGTACTTC. Translation: CSVVRTGKGYEQYF.

The V and J genes are TRBV3-1 and TRBJ2-3; D may be TRBD1 (6 bases). The ends were cut back, 5 bases at V and 2 bases at J, with 14 bases in the middle. This CDR3 comprises 15 residues. Germline CDR1 LGHDT, CDR2 YNNKEL (reference sequence). CDR3 in amino acids: CASSAGQTATDTQYF. CDR3 nucleotide sequence: TGTGCCAGCAGCGCCGGACAGACAGCCACAGATACGCAGTATTTT.

The chain has TRBV7-9 and TRBJ1-1, with TRBD1 matching over 7 bases. Trimming took 5 bases from V and 1 from J; bases not matched to a gene: 10. The CDR3 spans 16 residues. Germline V lookup: CDR1 SEHNR, CDR2 FQNEAQ (reference sequence). CDR3 residues: CASSPDRPGWNTEAFF. In DNA form, the CDR3 reads TGTGCCAGCAGCCCGGACAGGCCAGGGTGGAACACTGAAGCTTTCTTT.

This chain joins TRBV24-1 and TRBJ2-1; 15 nucleotides align to TRBD2. Losses at the gene ends were 9 bases for V and 8 bases for J; bases not matched to a gene: 7. The CDR3 contains 15 residues. CDR1 KGHDR and CDR2 SFDVKD come from the germline V gene. The CDR3 DNA reads as TGTGCCACCGCCGGACTAGCGGGAGGGGTGCATGAGCAGTTCTTC. Residues: CATAGLAGGVHEQFF.

The V call is TRBV27, the J call TRBJ2-5, with D perhaps matching TRBD1 or TRBD2 (5 bases each). Germline values: CDR1 MNHEY, CDR2 SMNVEV (reference sequence). Trimming removed 4 bases at V and 5 bases at J, with 11 bases between. This CDR3 spans 13 amino acids. CDR3 DNA: TGTGCCAGCAGTTGGGGGAGTAGGGAGACCCAGTACTTC. Translating gives CASSWGSRETQYF.

The chain couples TRBV3-1 to TRBJ1-3; D not resolved. Germline lookup yields CDR1 LGHDT and CDR2 YNNKEL (reference sequence). Trimming took 3 bases from V and 5 from J, leaving 5 bases between them. The CDR3 totals 12 residues. This chain's CDR3 is CASSQGRNTIYF. CDR3 sequence (DNA): TGTGCCAGCAGCCAGGGGAGAAACACCATATATTTT.

The chain joins TRBV20-1 to TRBJ2-5, with 8 bases matching TRBD1. From germline, CDR1 is DFQATT and CDR2 SNEGSKA (reference sequence). The CDR3 length is 13 residues. V lost 5 bases, J lost 2 bases, and 4 bases stayed unmatched. CDR3 in amino acids: CSALNRGQETQYF. CDR3 nucleotide sequence: TGCAGTGCTCTGAACAGGGGGCAAGAGACCCAGTACTTC.

This rearrangement joins TRBV20-1 to TRBJ2-2; D remains ambiguous. Germline assignment: CDR1 DFQATT and CDR2 SNEGSKA (reference sequence). The CDR3 totals 13 residues. V was shortened by 4 bases and J by 3 bases, with 9 bases between the two germline ends. CDR3 DNA: TGCAGTGCTACCGGACCTTACACCGGGGAGCTGTTTTTT. This gives the protein CSATGPYTGELFF.

This chain uses TRBV20-1 with TRBJ2-1; no clear D gene. CDR3 length equals 12 residues. V was clipped by 4 bases and J by 7 bases, with 11 bases between them. Per germline, CDR1 DFQATT and CDR2 SNEGSKA (reference sequence). CDR3 DNA sequence: TGCAGTGCTACCCTTTCGGAGAATGAGCAGTTCTTC. It is translated as CSATLSENEQFF.

The V gene is TRBV3-1, the J gene TRBJ2-1; D is tentatively TRBD1 or TRBD2 (5 bases each). V was cut by 1 base and J by 0 bases, with 13 bases left in between. This CDR3 is built from 17 residues. Germline V gene data show CDR1 as LGHDT and CDR2 as YNNKEL (reference sequence). The CDR3 region has the DNA TGTGCCAGCAGCCAAGCTTTTGGGGGAAACTCCTACAATGAGCAGTTCTTC. This encodes CASSQAFGGNSYNEQFF.

This clonotype was detected only once. The chain links TRBV20-1 to TRBJ2-1; 14 nucleotides align to TRBD2. The CDR3 length is 15 residues. Per the germline V gene, CDR1 is DFQATT and CDR2 is SNEGSKA (reference sequence). Trimming at V came to 5 bases and at J to 8 bases, leaving 8 bases not matched to a gene. The CDR3 sequence: CSAATGTSGRHEQFF. The CDR3 nucleotides are TGCAGTGCTGCAACCGGGACTAGCGGGAGACATGAGCAGTTCTTC.

The genes are TRBV5-1 and TRBJ2-7, with TRBD1 as a possible D gene (6 bases). V was pared by 2 bases and J by 0 bases, with 12 bases between. The CDR3 is 15 amino acids. Germline V gene lookup returns CDR1 SGHRS and CDR2 YFSETQ. CDR3 amino acids: CASSLTIRGSYEQYF. CDR3 DNA sequence: TGCGCCAGCAGCTTAACAATCAGGGGCTCCTACGAGCAGTACTTC.

This sequence joins TRBV20-1 and TRBJ2-1, with 7 bases matching TRBD2. V shed 6 bases, J shed 5 bases, and the junction held 10 bases outside the gene matches. The CDR3 sequence is 14 residues long. Germline V CDR1 and CDR2: DFQATT, SNEGSKA (reference sequence). The CDR3, as DNA: TGCAGTGCGCTCGGGTCTAGCGGTAACAATGAGCAGTTCTTC. Protein product: CSALGSSGNNEQFF.

The chain employs TRBV9 and TRBJ2-5; D possibly matches TRBD1 or TRBD2 (5 bases each). Looked up from germline, CDR1 is SGDLS and CDR2 is YYNGEE. V was cut by 4 bases and J by 1 base, with 14 bases left in between. The CDR3 runs 15 residues. Here the CDR3 reads CASSPRSGPQETQYF. CDR3 DNA: TGTGCCAGCAGCCCCCGATCGGGGCCCCAAGAGACCCAGTACTTC. The whole variable domain, filled in from reference TRBV9 and TRBJ2-5, reads DSGVTQTPKHLITATGQRVTLRCSPRSGDLSVYWYQQSLDQGLQFLIQYYNGEERAKGNILERFSAQQFPDLHSELNLSSLELGDSALYFCASSPRSGPQETQYFGPGTRLLVL.

This rearrangement joins TRBV4-1 to TRBJ2-7, with 11 bases that match TRBD2. The V gene end was trimmed by 1 base and the J gene end by 2 bases; junction bases not matched to a gene: 7. Germline-derived CDR1 and CDR2 are MGHRA and YSYEKL. CDR3 length: 17 residues. The DNA of the CDR3 is TGCGCCAGCAGCCAAGTGCCGACTAGCGGGGTTACCTACGAGCAGTACTTC. Its translation: CASSQVPTSGVTYEQYF.

The rearrangement uses TRBV5-1 and TRBJ2-5; D is undetermined. The ends were cut back, 6 bases at V and 2 bases at J, with 14 bases in the middle. The CDR3 is 14 amino acids. Germline loops: CDR1 SGHRS, CDR2 YFSETQ. Written as DNA, the CDR3 is TGCGCCAGCACCGTTGGGCAGCCTCAAGAGACCCAGTACTTC. The encoded protein is CASTVGQPQETQYF.

The chain uses TRBV29-1 and TRBJ1-2; D is undetermined. V dropped 5 bases and J dropped 8 bases, with 9 bases sitting between them. The CDR3 is 10 amino acids. CDR1 and CDR2 (germline): SQVTM, ANQGSEA. The CDR3 loop is CSVSEDGYTF. In nucleotides, the CDR3 is TGCAGCGTTTCTGAGGACGGCTACACCTTC.

J is TRBJ2-3 and V is TRBV7-2; D unclear. V was pared by 4 bases and J by 2 bases, with 7 bases between. Germline loops: CDR1 SGHTA, CDR2 FQGNSA. CDR3 size: 13 residues. The CDR3 protein is CASSYTITDTQYF. The CDR3, as DNA: TGTGCCAGCAGCTACACCATCACAGATACGCAGTATTTT.

The gene calls are TRBV20-1 and TRBJ1-1; weak D call: TRBD1 (5 bases). The ends were cut back, 3 bases at V and 1 base at J, with 12 bases in the middle. The CDR3 is made up of 14 amino acids. Germline CDR1 and CDR2: DFQATT and SNEGSKA (reference sequence). The CDR3 loop reads CSARAQVGNTEAFF. The CDR3 coding sequence is TGCAGTGCTAGGGCACAGGTGGGGAACACTGAAGCTTTCTTT.

V is TRBV9 and J is TRBJ2-2, with unresolved D. Germline V lookup: CDR1 SGDLS, CDR2 YYNGEE. Deletions cut 3 bases from V and 6 bases from J, with 9 bases between. This CDR3 has 13 amino acids. The CDR3 loop is CASSAHSAGELFF. The CDR3 DNA follows: TGTGCCAGCAGCGCCCACTCGGCCGGGGAGCTGTTTTTT.

The J gene is TRBJ1-2, the V gene TRBV15; perhaps TRBD1 as D (6 bases). The CDR3 spans 14 residues. V was trimmed by 1 base and J by 2 bases, leaving 8 bases between them. Germline V gives CDR1 LNHNV, CDR2 YYDKDF (reference sequence). In nucleotides, the CDR3 is TGTGCCACCAGCAGAGGGACAGTAAACTATGGCTACACCTTC. Its protein is CATSRGTVNYGYTF. The complete variable domain, with remaining parts taken from reference TRBV15 and TRBJ1-2, reads DAMVIQNPRYQVTQFGKPVTLSCSQTLNHNVMYWYQQKSSQAPKLLFHYYDKDFNNEADTPDNFQSRRPNTSFCFLDIRSPGLGDTAMYLCATSRGTVNYGYTFGSGTRLTVV.

This chain links TRBV20-1 with TRBJ2-4; the match to TRBD2 covers 8 bases. V shed 6 bases and J 3 bases; nucleotides not matched to a gene: 10. The germline gives CDR1 DFQATT, CDR2 SNEGSKA (reference sequence). The CDR3 has 15 residues. The CDR3 region has the DNA TGCAGTGCCCTAGCGGGTGGTTTCGTCAAAAACATTCAGTACTTC. This codes for CSALAGGFVKNIQYF.

V usage is TRBV4-1 and J usage is TRBJ1-1, with D tentatively TRBD1 (5 bases). Germline V gene data show CDR1 as MGHRA and CDR2 as YSYEKL. The CDR3 runs to 15 residues. V lost 4 bases and J lost 4, with 16 bases in between. As DNA, the CDR3 is TGCGCCAGCAGCCTGGAGCTAGGGGTGGTCACTGAAGCTTTCTTT. It encodes CASSLELGVVTEAFF.

This clonotype was seen only once. V gene TRBV2 combines with J gene TRBJ1-1; perhaps TRBD1 as D (5 bases). The germline V gene encodes CDR1 SNHLY and CDR2 FYNNEI. Trimming removed 11 bases from V and 1 base from J, with 14 bases in between. The CDR3 sequence is 13 residues long. The CDR3 loop is CAGQQEPNTEAFF. CDR3 nucleotides: TGTGCCGGTCAACAGGAGCCGAACACTGAAGCTTTCTTT.

This clonotype occurred once. The chain uses TRBV13 and TRBJ1-6; D is undetermined. The CDR3 runs 12 residues. Germline values: CDR1 PRHDT, CDR2 FYEKMQ (reference sequence). V was shortened by 1 base and J by 9 bases, with 4 bases between the two germline ends. CDR3 region: CASSLAGSPLHF. CDR3 bases: TGTGCCAGCAGCTTAGCAGGTTCACCCCTCCACTTT.

This clonotype was seen just once. The rearrangement uses TRBV5-4 and TRBJ2-5, with 7 bases that match TRBD1. After removal of 4 bases from V and 1 base from J, the junction contained 13 bases not matched to a gene. The CDR3 runs to 17 residues. Per germline, CDR1 SGHNT and CDR2 YYREEE (reference sequence). The CDR3: CASSRPPGTAIQETQYF. CDR3 sequence (DNA): TGTGCCAGCAGCCGCCCACCCGGGACAGCCATCCAAGAGACCCAGTACTTC.

This chain joins TRBV15 and TRBJ1-2, with 9 bases that match TRBD1. This CDR3 has 15 residues. Per germline, CDR1 LNHNV and CDR2 YYDKDF (reference sequence). Trimming took 7 bases from V and 4 from J; bases not matched to a gene: 10. The CDR3 spells CATNPMTGGSYGYTF. The CDR3 DNA follows: TGTGCCACCAACCCCATGACAGGGGGTAGCTATGGCTACACCTTC.

The chain joins TRBV12-3 or TRBV12-4 to TRBJ2-1, with 16 bases that match TRBD2. V lost 1 base to trimming and J lost 4 bases; unmatched junction nucleotides: 7. This CDR3 has 19 residues. In nucleotides, the CDR3 is TGTGCCAGCAGTTTAGAGGGACTAGCGGGGGGGCCACCATACAATGAGCAGTTCTTC. It translates to CASSLEGLAGGPPYNEQFF.

J is TRBJ2-7 and V is TRBV29-1; D unclear. Germline lookup yields CDR1 SQVTM and CDR2 ANQGSEA. V dropped 0 bases and J dropped 3 bases, with 0 bases sitting between them. The CDR3 extends over 10 amino acids. CDR3 bases: TGCAGCGTTGAAGACTACGAGCAGTACTTC. It specifies CSVEDYEQYF.